These 25 T cell receptor beta chains originate from one sample sequenced in a study of blood T cell repertoires in COVID-19. Repertoires were generated with immunoSEQ multiplex PCR, while TCRdb's copy carries only in-frame clones and drops some. The data hold 100,000 to 150,000 clones, with around 80% observed a single time. Sequenced input: PBMCs or T cells enriched from blood (not recorded which). These receptor sequences come from a middle-aged man with acute COVID-19.

V is TRBV7-9 and J is TRBJ1-1; 8 bases agree with TRBD1. Unmatched junction bases numbered 6, after V lost 1 base and J lost 5 bases. The CDR3 is 15 residues long. Looked up from germline, CDR1 is SEHNR and CDR2 is FQNEAQ (reference sequence). CDR3 amino acids: CASSLVQGATTEAFF. CDR3 coding DNA: TGTGCCAGCAGCTTAGTTCAGGGGGCTACGACTGAAGCTTTCTTT.

The chain employs TRBV29-1 and TRBJ2-7, with 16 bases fitting TRBD2. Trimming took 6 bases from V and 3 from J; bases not matched to a gene: 5. Germline loops: CDR1 SQVTM, CDR2 ANQGSEA. The CDR3 spans 15 residues. For the CDR3, the DNA is TGCAGCGTGGGACTAGCGGGGGGGCCTGACTACGAGCAGTACTTC. It yields the protein CSVGLAGGPDYEQYF.

Only one count was recorded for this clone. The rearrangement joins TRBV10-3 to TRBJ1-6; D perhaps matches TRBD1 (6 bases). V lost 3 bases and J 9 bases, leaving 6 bases between the germline ends. The germline V gene has CDR1 ENHRY and CDR2 SYGVKD. CDR3 size: 12 residues. The CDR3 loop reads CAISEQGSPLHF. CDR3 nucleotide sequence: TGTGCCATCAGTGAACAGGGTTCACCCCTCCACTTT.

The CDR3 here is CASSPGQYQETQYF. DNA for the CDR3: TGTGCCAGCTCACCGGGACAGTACCAAGAGACCCAGTACTTC. J is TRBJ2-5 and V is TRBV18, with 7 positions matching TRBD1. This CDR3 region has 14 residues. Germline CDR1 KGHSH, CDR2 LQKENI. The V and J ends lost 3 bases and 0 bases, in that order; junction bases with no gene match: 1.

Concerning this clone: Other DNA sequences in the sample encode the same CDR3. The chain uses TRBV6-5 and TRBJ1-5; 7 positions agree with TRBD1. Germline assignment: CDR1 MNHEY and CDR2 SVGAGI. The CDR3 spans 14 residues. Trimming cost V 6 bases and J 1 base; bases outside gene matches: 3. The CDR3 region has the DNA TGTGCCAGCAGGGCAGGGGGAAGCAATCAGCCCCAGCATTTT. Protein sequence: CASRAGGSNQPQHF.

V and J are TRBV7-2 and TRBJ1-4; D is unclear. Deletions cut 5 bases from V and 3 bases from J, with 7 bases between. Germline V gene lookup returns CDR1 SGHTA and CDR2 FQGNSA. CDR3 length equals 13 residues. The CDR3 region is CASSLNPNEKLFF. CDR3 nucleotide sequence: TGTGCCAGCAGCCTAAACCCTAATGAAAAACTGTTTTTT.

This clone appeared a single time. The chain has TRBV7-6 and TRBJ2-1, with D perhaps TRBD1 (6 bases). Trimming left V 2 bases short and J 8 bases short, with 10 bases between. The CDR3 contains 13 residues. Germline V lookup: CDR1 SGHVS, CDR2 FNYEAQ. CDR3: CASSLTGIHEQFF. Here the CDR3 DNA reads TGTGCCAGCAGCTTAACAGGGATTCATGAGCAGTTCTTC.

The rearrangement uses TRBV29-1 and TRBJ1-4, with 10 bases that match TRBD1. This CDR3 spans 13 amino acids. Germline CDR1 SQVTM, CDR2 ANQGSEA. V gave up 6 bases and J gave up 7 bases; unmatched junction bases: 5. CDR3 bases: TGCAGCGTAGGACAGGGGGGAGGTGAAAAACTGTTTTTT. It yields the protein CSVGQGGGEKLFF.

The gene calls are TRBV24-1 and TRBJ2-5; D is perhaps TRBD1 (5 bases). In germline, CDR1 is KGHDR, CDR2 SFDVKD. V was cut by 1 base and J by 2 bases, with 10 bases left in between. The CDR3 loop spans 15 amino acids. The DNA for the CDR3 is TGTGCCACCAGTGATTTCAGGGTTCCTCAAGAGACCCAGTACTTC. Translation gives CATSDFRVPQETQYF.

This clone was observed a few times. The chain links TRBV5-1 to TRBJ1-1; D ambiguous. V lost 4 bases and J 4 bases, leaving 11 bases between the germline ends. Germline CDR1 is SGHRS and CDR2 is YFSETQ. CDR3 length: 13 residues. The CDR3 is CASSPEGFTEAFF. CDR3 sequence (DNA): TGCGCCAGCAGCCCGGAGGGTTTCACTGAAGCTTTCTTT.

The chain couples TRBV24-1 to TRBJ2-3, with 8 bases that match TRBD2. Trimming cost V 3 bases and J 3 bases; bases outside gene matches: 4. CDR3 length: 15 amino acids. The germline CDR1 and CDR2 sequences are KGHDR and SFDVKD. CDR3 region: CATSDHGRGTDTQYF. DNA of the CDR3: TGTGCCACCAGTGATCACGGGAGGGGGACAGATACGCAGTATTTT.

This clone showed up just once. The chain employs TRBV24-1 and TRBJ1-5; no firm D call. The V end was cut by 4 bases, the J end by 9 bases, with 9 bases between. The V gene's germline CDR1 is KGHDR and CDR2 SFDVKD. The CDR3 totals 12 residues. CDR3 nucleotides: TGTGCCACCAGTGACCCCGGTGGGCCCCAGCATTTT. Protein sequence: CATSDPGGPQHF.

This clone appeared a single time. The V call is TRBV6-5, the J call TRBJ1-1, with 9 bases identical to TRBD1. The germline CDR1 and CDR2 sequences are MNHEY and SVGAGI. The CDR3 spans 15 residues. V was pared by 11 bases and J by 3 bases, with 13 bases of the junction left unmatched. The CDR3 nucleotides read TGTGCCTCTTGGGACAGGGAGATTGTGCACACTGAAGCTTTCTTT. Protein: CASWDREIVHTEAFF.

The sample holds one count of this clone. This sequence joins TRBV2 and TRBJ2-7; 9 bases agree with TRBD1. Trimming cost V 6 bases and J 5 bases; bases outside gene matches: 8. The CDR3 length is 14 residues. The germline V gene has CDR1 SNHLY and CDR2 FYNNEI. The CDR3 DNA reads as TGTGCCAGCAGCTTCCGGGACAGGGAGGACGAGCAGTACTTC. Its translation is CASSFRDREDEQYF.

This clone was observed once. The rearrangement links TRBV7-6 to TRBJ1-1, with 7 bases fitting TRBD1. Trimming took 1 base from V and 1 from J; bases not matched to a gene: 12. Germline CDR1 is SGHVS and CDR2 is FNYEAQ. The CDR3 length is 18 residues. The CDR3 here is CASSLVWGRGWGNTEAFF. Written as DNA, the CDR3 is TGTGCCAGCAGCTTAGTTTGGGGCAGGGGGTGGGGGAACACTGAAGCTTTCTTT.

This clone was seen more than once but under ten times. The chain uses TRBV28 and TRBJ1-3; D is ambiguous. V lost 10 bases to trimming and J lost 0 bases, with 10 bases between them. Germline V gives CDR1 MDHEN, CDR2 SYDVKM. This CDR3 has 13 residues. The CDR3 region is CAIQAISGNTIYF. The CDR3 nucleotides read TGTGCCATTCAAGCCATCTCTGGAAACACCATATATTTT.

This chain uses TRBV19 with TRBJ1-1; D gene uncertain. V shed 5 bases and J shed 0 bases, with 10 bases lying between them. The CDR3 is made up of 14 amino acids. CDR1 LNHDA and CDR2 SQIVND come from the germline V gene (reference sequence). The CDR3 region is CASSDLRVNTEAFF. CDR3 DNA: TGTGCCAGTAGTGACCTGAGGGTGAACACTGAAGCTTTCTTT.

The rearrangement joins TRBV7-9 to TRBJ1-4; TRBD1 matches 9 bases. Losses at the gene ends were 3 bases for V and 7 bases for J; bases not matched to a gene: 3. The germline gives CDR1 SEHNR, CDR2 FQNEAQ (reference sequence). This CDR3 contains 14 residues. CDR3 sequence reads: CASSLTGGGEKLFF. CDR3 sequence (DNA): TGTGCCAGCAGCTTGACAGGGGGAGGTGAAAAACTGTTTTTT.

The chain carries TRBV18 and TRBJ2-1; 9 nucleotides match TRBD2. CDR3 length: 16 residues. Germline values: CDR1 KGHSH, CDR2 LQKENI. Germline trimming cut 1 base from V and 8 bases from J; bases unmatched to any gene: 9. The CDR3 sequence is CASSPQDSGSGDEQFF. In DNA, the CDR3 is TGTGCCAGCTCACCACAGGATAGCGGGAGTGGGGATGAGCAGTTCTTC.

V gene TRBV27 combines with J gene TRBJ2-2; 8 bases agree with TRBD2. After removal of 7 bases from V and 4 bases from J, the junction contained 14 bases not matched to a gene. Germline values: CDR1 MNHEY, CDR2 SMNVEV (reference sequence). This CDR3 spans 17 amino acids. DNA for the CDR3: TGTGCCAGCAACTTCAGGGCGGGGGGCCTCGCCACCGGGGAGCTGTTTTTT. It is translated as CASNFRAGGLATGELFF.

This clone came up once. This chain connects TRBV5-6 to TRBJ1-1; 9 bases are a match to TRBD1. The CDR3 sequence is 15 residues long. V was clipped by 4 bases and J by 4 bases; unmatched bases: 8. The V gene's germline CDR1 is SGHDT and CDR2 YYEEEE. CDR3 amino acids: CASSPGQGLRTEAFF. CDR3 DNA sequence: TGTGCCAGCAGCCCGGGACAGGGCCTACGCACTGAAGCTTTCTTT.

The CDR3 reads CASSPFIGGVSGNTIYF. The DNA for the CDR3 is TGTGCCAGCAGCCCCTTCATTGGGGGGGTTTCTGGAAACACCATATATTTT. The rearrangement joins TRBV7-8 to TRBJ1-3; D may be TRBD1 (5 bases). Germline V gene sequence: CDR1 SGHVS, CDR2 FQNEAQ. CDR3 length: 17 amino acids. Between the trimmed V and J ends, which lost 5 bases and 1 base, there was a span of 18 bases.

V is TRBV28 and J is TRBJ2-7, with D possibly matching TRBD2 (6 bases). The germline V gene encodes CDR1 MDHEN and CDR2 SYDVKM. V was trimmed by 3 bases and J by 2 bases, leaving 14 bases between them. CDR3 length equals 15 residues. CDR3 in amino acids: CASSFGGAGPYEQYF. The CDR3 region has the DNA TGTGCCAGCAGTTTCGGGGGAGCAGGCCCCTACGAGCAGTACTTC.

The chain recombines TRBV28 with TRBJ2-7; D may be TRBD2 (6 bases). Trimming took off 5 bases at V and 5 bases at J, with 16 bases between the two ends. Germline V gene data show CDR1 as MDHEN and CDR2 as SYDVKM. CDR3 length: 14 amino acids. CDR3 sequence: CASSPQAGTNEQYF. For the CDR3, the DNA is TGTGCCAGCAGTCCCCAGGCGGGAACCAACGAGCAGTACTTC.

This clone was counted a single time. The chain links TRBV7-8 to TRBJ2-1; TRBD2 aligns across 8 bases. The ends lost 5 bases at V and 4 bases at J; junction bases unmatched: 7. The CDR3 covers 15 residues. The germline gives CDR1 SGHVS, CDR2 FQNEAQ. CDR3 protein: CASSPPGGPYNEQFF. DNA for the CDR3: TGTGCCAGCAGCCCTCCGGGGGGGCCTTACAATGAGCAGTTCTTC.